This TCR beta chain was recovered during a study of T cells in Graves' hyperthyroidism and ophthalmopathy. Broader study findings: Progression to ophthalmopathy was predicted a median of approximately seven months early. Most expanded thyroid clonotypes above 0.001 recurred in blood.

The table lists this clonotype with many counts. Antigen unknown. Exclusions: uncontrolled infection, other autoimmune disease, pregnancy, lactation. Thyroid ultrasound and orbital computed tomography, with clinical symptoms and serum thyroxine and TRAb, informed diagnoses. TCR beta CDR3 region amplification was performed from RNA transcripts. A first-round RT-PCR of the TCR CDR3 used the HTBI primer set. In TCRdb, the multiplex PCR reads were re-called with MiXCR into one record per CDR3 protein. Among more than 500,000 distinct CDR3 sequences listed, 15% to 20% were seen once. This sequence was found in a woman under 40 with Graves' hyperthyroidism. Sequences were obtained from blood.

The CDR3: CSVEDPGQGKYEQYF. DNA for the CDR3: TGCAGCGTTGAAGATCCCGGACAGGGAAAGTACGAGCAGTACTTC. V and J are TRBV29-1 and TRBJ2-7; TRBD1 matches 8 bases. V shed 0 bases and J 4 bases; nucleotides not matched to a gene: 8. Per germline, CDR1 SQVTM and CDR2 ANQGSEA. The CDR3 extends over 15 amino acids.